This T cell receptor (beta chain) was obtained from a study of PD-1 blockade in classical Hodgkin lymphoma. The CDR3 runs 15 residues. V was clipped by 2 bases and J by 5 bases, with 15 bases between them. Germline loops: CDR1 SGHTA, CDR2 FQGNSA. Clones were sequenced by immunoSEQ multiplex PCR, and TCRdb holds only the in-frame ones, with some missing. The sample includes 25,000 to 30,000 clones, about 88% of them seen just once. Time point given: cycle 4 day 1 (C4D1), after more than 5 weeks of nivolumab. Each patient relapsed following autologous stem cell transplantation, and prior brentuximab vedotin exposure differed. Magnetic negative selection served to purify CD4+ T cells out of PBMCs that had been thawed. When best responses were assessed, they were complete response, partial response or progressive disease.

This chain links TRBV7-2 with TRBJ1-1; D is perhaps TRBD1 (5 bases). The sequencing used CD4+ T cells from blood, collected before the fourth cycle of nivolumab. The receptor was derived from a human donor with classical Hodgkin lymphoma. This chain's CDR3 is CASSLRGWVRTEAFF. CDR3 DNA sequence: TGTGCCAGCAGCTTAAGGGGTTGGGTTAGGACTGAAGCTTTCTTT.